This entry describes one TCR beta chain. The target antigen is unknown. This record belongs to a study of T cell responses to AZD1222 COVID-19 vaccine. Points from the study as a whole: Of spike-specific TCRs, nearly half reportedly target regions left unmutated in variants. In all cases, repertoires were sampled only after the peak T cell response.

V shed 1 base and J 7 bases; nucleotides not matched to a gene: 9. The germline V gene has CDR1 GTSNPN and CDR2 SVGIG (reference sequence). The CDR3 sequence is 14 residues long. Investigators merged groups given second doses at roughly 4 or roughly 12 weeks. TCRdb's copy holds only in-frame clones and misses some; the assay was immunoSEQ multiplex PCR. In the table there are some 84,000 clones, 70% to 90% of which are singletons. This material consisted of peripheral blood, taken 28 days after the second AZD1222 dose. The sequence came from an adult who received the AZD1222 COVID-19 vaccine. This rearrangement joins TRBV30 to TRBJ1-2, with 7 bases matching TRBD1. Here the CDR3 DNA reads TGTGCCTGGAGTGCACAGGGGCACCTACGTGGCTACACCTTC. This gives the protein CAWSAQGHLRGYTF.